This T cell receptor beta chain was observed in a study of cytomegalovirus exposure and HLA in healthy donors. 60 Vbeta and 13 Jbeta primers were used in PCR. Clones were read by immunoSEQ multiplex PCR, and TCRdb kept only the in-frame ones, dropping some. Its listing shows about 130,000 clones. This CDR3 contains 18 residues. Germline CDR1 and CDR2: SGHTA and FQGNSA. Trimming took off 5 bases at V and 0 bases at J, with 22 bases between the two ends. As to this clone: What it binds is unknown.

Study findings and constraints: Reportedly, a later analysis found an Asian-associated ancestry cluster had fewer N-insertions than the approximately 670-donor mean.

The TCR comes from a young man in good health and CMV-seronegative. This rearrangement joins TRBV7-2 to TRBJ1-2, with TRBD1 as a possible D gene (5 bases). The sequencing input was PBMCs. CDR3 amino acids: CASSLVHGVGDTNYGYTF. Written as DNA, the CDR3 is TGTGCCAGCAGCCTCGTACATGGGGTAGGGGATACTAACTATGGCTACACCTTC.